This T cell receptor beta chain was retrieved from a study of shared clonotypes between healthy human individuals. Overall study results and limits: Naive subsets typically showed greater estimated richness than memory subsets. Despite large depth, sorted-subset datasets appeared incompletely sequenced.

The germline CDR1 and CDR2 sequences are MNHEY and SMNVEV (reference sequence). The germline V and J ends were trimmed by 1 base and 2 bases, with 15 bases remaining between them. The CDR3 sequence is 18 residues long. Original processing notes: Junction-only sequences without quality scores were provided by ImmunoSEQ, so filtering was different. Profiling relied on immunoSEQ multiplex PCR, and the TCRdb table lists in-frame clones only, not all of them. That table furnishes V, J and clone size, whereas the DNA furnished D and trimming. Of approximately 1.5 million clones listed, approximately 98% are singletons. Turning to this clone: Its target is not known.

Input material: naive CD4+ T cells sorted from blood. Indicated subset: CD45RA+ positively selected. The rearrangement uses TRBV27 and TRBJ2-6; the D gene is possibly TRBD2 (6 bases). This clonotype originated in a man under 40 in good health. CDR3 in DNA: TGTGCCAGCAGTTTATTTGCCAGGGACTTGACTGGGGCCAACGTCCTGACTTTC. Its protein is CASSLFARDLTGANVLTF.